The 7 T cell receptor beta chains below come from one sample, sequenced in a study of T cell repertoires in cytomegalovirus infection. From the reads, TCRdb called clonotypes with MiXCR, one entry per CDR3 protein. The sample contains just over 300,000 distinct CDR3 sequences, about a sixth of which appear only once. The sequencing input was PBMCs. These TCRs come from a human donor in good health (CMV status not recorded). Some clones in this sample may be carry-over from other donors' samples.

This clonotype came up a few times. This chain uses TRBV4-2 with TRBJ1-3, with D perhaps TRBD1 (5 bases). V was shortened by 4 bases and J by 0 bases, with 10 bases between the two germline ends. The CDR3 has 15 residues. Germline CDR1 and CDR2: LGHNA and YNFKEQ. CDR3 nucleotide sequence: TGTGCCAGCAGCCTCCGGGGGTACTCTGGAAACACCATATATTTT. As protein: CASSLRGYSGNTIYF.

J is TRBJ2-1 and V is TRBV6-1; D call uncertain. The ends were cut back, 0 bases at V and 6 bases at J, with 9 bases in the middle. Per germline, CDR1 MNHNS and CDR2 SASEGT. The CDR3 length is 14 residues. CDR3 in DNA: TGTGCCAGCAGTGAAGCAGAGGCTATCAATGAGCAGTTCTTC. Its protein is CASSEAEAINEQFF.

This clonotype was counted between two and nine times. The chain carries TRBV7-2 and TRBJ1-2; TRBD1 matches 7 bases. Germline assignment: CDR1 SGHTA and CDR2 FQGNSA. CDR3 length equals 16 residues. V lost 5 bases to trimming and J lost 2 bases; unmatched junction nucleotides: 11. CDR3 DNA: TGTGCCAGCAGCCAGGGGGGGGGGGCGCGAAACTATGGCTACACCTTC. It is translated as CASSQGGGARNYGYTF. Looking up the rest from reference TRBV7-2 and TRBJ1-2 gives the full variable domain: GAGVSQSPSNKVTEKGKDVELRCDPISGHTALYWYRQSLGQGLEFLIYFQGNSAPDKSGLPSDRFSAERTGGSVSTLTIQRTQQEDSAVYLCASSQGGGARNYGYTFGSGTRLTVV.

This clonotype has just a few counts. The rearrangement uses TRBV18 and TRBJ2-1, with 9 bases fitting TRBD1. The CDR3 is 16 amino acids. V lost 4 bases and J lost 7; bases outside the gene matches: 11. Germline assignment: CDR1 KGHSH and CDR2 LQKENI. The CDR3 sequence is CASSLYIDRGMNEQFF. CDR3 nucleotide sequence: TGTGCCAGCTCACTCTATATTGACAGGGGGATGAATGAGCAGTTCTTC.

This clonotype was observed at least ten times. V is TRBV7-2 and J is TRBJ2-1; D is ambiguous. V lost 6 bases to trimming and J lost 0 bases, with 6 bases between them. Germline V gene data show CDR1 as SGHTA and CDR2 as FQGNSA. This CDR3 has 13 amino acids. The CDR3 sequence is CASRKDSYNEQFF. DNA of the CDR3: TGTGCCAGCAGGAAGGACTCCTACAATGAGCAGTTCTTC.

V usage is TRBV4-1 and J usage is TRBJ2-3, with D perhaps matching TRBD1 (6 bases). The CDR3 is made up of 18 amino acids. Deletions cut 1 base from V and 3 bases from J, with 20 bases between. CDR1 and CDR2 from the germline V gene are MGHRA and YSYEKL. DNA of the CDR3: TGCGCCAGCAGCCAAGGAGGGGGTCGGGCAGGGTCTACAGATACGCAGTATTTT. It translates to CASSQGGGRAGSTDTQYF.

This clonotype was recorded many times. This chain links TRBV6-2 or TRBV6-3 with TRBJ1-1; 7 nucleotides agree with TRBD1. In germline, CDR1 is MNHEY, CDR2 SVGEGT. This CDR3 contains 13 residues. The V segment lost 7 bases and the J segment 5 bases; nucleotides outside the gene matches: 7. The CDR3 spells CASTRQGRTEAFF. The CDR3 DNA sequence: TGTGCCAGCACCCGACAGGGAAGGACTGAAGCTTTCTTT.